The rows below give T cell receptor beta chains drawn from one sample of a study of cytomegalovirus exposure and HLA in healthy donors. Profiling relied on immunoSEQ multiplex PCR, and the TCRdb table lists in-frame clones only, not all of them. The sample lists 90,000 or so clones; 65% to 80% were seen once. The material sequenced was PBMCs. The receptors shown here come from a woman aged 18-35 years in good health and CMV-seropositive. Each CDR3 is given with its conserved first and last residue. Fields, in order: V gene, D gene, clone size, J gene, CDR3 protein, CDR3 DNA. The D gene is left open where the match is weak. Rows may omit the clone size; those that give it use once, few, many or a size class.

TRBV2,-,-,TRBJ1-6,CASSDRAGISPLHF,TGTGCCAGCAGTGACAGGGCGGGGATTTCACCCCTCCACTTT
TRBV5-1,-,few,TRBJ1-1,CASSWGPGNTEAFF,TGCGCCAGCAGCTGGGGGCCAGGGAACACTGAAGCTTTCTTT
TRBV29-1,-,-,TRBJ2-1,CSVEGSSYNEQFF,TGCAGCGTTGAGGGGAGCTCCTACAATGAGCAGTTCTTC
TRBV28,TRBD1,-,TRBJ2-2,CASSNRDRATGELFF,TGTGCCAGCAGTAACCGGGACAGGGCCACCGGGGAGCTGTTTTTT
TRBV20-1,-,few,TRBJ2-1,CSASARNEQFF,TGCAGTGCTAGTGCTAGGAATGAGCAGTTCTTC
TRBV27,TRBD1,-,TRBJ1-2,CASSYRQGGGYTF,TGTGCCAGCAGTTACCGACAGGGGGGTGGCTACACCTTC
TRBV30,-,-,TRBJ2-5,CAWSVTRREETQYF,TGTGCCTGGAGTGTAACCAGGAGGGAGGAGACCCAGTACTTC
TRBV6-1,-,few,TRBJ1-5,CASSDSFDQPQHF,TGTGCCAGCAGTGACTCTTTCGATCAGCCCCAGCATTTT
TRBV4-2,-,-,TRBJ2-2,CASSQDNLAVNTGKLFF,TGTGCCAGCAGCCAAGATAATCTAGCAGTGAACACCGGGAAGCTGTTTTTT
TRBV2,-,few,TRBJ1-1,CASSEGLGILRDTEAFF,TGTGCCAGCAGTGAAGGGCTTGGGATCCTCAGGGACACTGAAGCTTTCTTT
TRBV29-1,TRBD2,-,TRBJ2-2,CSVGSGTNTGELFF,TGCAGCGTTGGTAGCGGGACTAACACCGGGGAGCTGTTTTTT
TRBV11-3,-,few,TRBJ1-2,CASRLWLSGTSNYGYTF,TGTGCCAGCAGACTTTGGTTGTCCGGGACTTCTAACTATGGCTACACCTTC
TRBV30,-,-,TRBJ1-2,CAWSESGVGYTF,TGTGCCTGGAGTGAATCAGGGGTTGGCTACACCTTC
TRBV6-1,-,few,TRBJ2-1,CASSFDTYNEQFF,TGTGCCAGTTCATTTGACACTTACAATGAGCAGTTCTTC
TRBV6-1,-,once,TRBJ1-2,CASRTVGYTF,TGTGCCAGCAGGACAGTAGGCTACACCTTC
TRBV27,-,-,TRBJ1-5,CASSLSSQGGQPQHF,TGTGCCAGCAGTTTATCTAGTCAGGGAGGTCAGCCCCAGCATTTT
TRBV6-5,-,few,TRBJ1-2,CASSPQQGFRYGYTF,TGTGCCAGCAGTCCCCAACAGGGCTTCCGCTATGGCTACACCTTC
TRBV15,TRBD1,-,TRBJ2-3,CATSRTGAISTDTQYF,TGTGCCACCAGCAGGACAGGGGCCATTAGCACAGATACGCAGTATTTT
TRBV19,TRBD1,few,TRBJ1-2,CASSPNTGGKAVYTF,TGTGCCAGTAGCCCGAATACAGGGGGGAAGGCTGTCTACACCTTC
TRBV9,-,-,TRBJ2-3,CASSVGPRDTQYF,TGTGCCAGCAGCGTAGGGCCTCGTGATACGCAGTATTTT
TRBV27,TRBD2,once,TRBJ2-1,CASSFDLSGSEQFF,TGTGCCAGCAGTTTTGATCTTAGCGGGAGTGAGCAGTTCTTC
TRBV4-1,TRBD2,-,TRBJ2-7,CASSLILAGPYEQYF,TGCGCCAGCAGCCTGATCCTAGCGGGGCCCTACGAGCAGTACTTC
TRBV30,TRBD2,-,TRBJ2-1,CAWSGSGRTPYNEQFF,TGTGCCTGGAGTGGTAGCGGGAGGACACCCTACAATGAGCAGTTCTTC
TRBV4-2,TRBD2,-,TRBJ2-6,CASSQDPSGSSGANVLTF,TGTGCCAGCAGCCAAGACCCTAGCGGGTCCTCTGGGGCCAACGTCCTGACTTTC
TRBV27,TRBD2,once,TRBJ2-7,CASSLASGGQAYEQYF,TGTGCCAGCAGTTTGGCTAGCGGGGGGCAGGCCTACGAGCAGTACTTC